Reported below is one TCR beta chain. This sample is drawn from a study of blood T cell repertoires in COVID-19. Only in-frame clones appear in the TCRdb table, and some are missing; sequencing was by immunoSEQ multiplex PCR. The sample consists of 240,000 or so clones, more than 80% of them appearing once. Sequenced input: peripheral blood. The receptor was derived from a woman older than 75 with COVID-19, enrolled during active disease.

CDR3 sequence reads: CASTIGLAGLNTGELFF. In nucleotides, the CDR3 is TGCGCCAGCACCATTGGACTAGCGGGACTAAACACCGGGGAGCTGTTTTTT. The chain couples TRBV5-1 to TRBJ2-2; 12 bases match TRBD2. This CDR3 region has 17 residues. Germline CDR1 is SGHRS and CDR2 is YFSETQ. With V trimmed by 6 bases and J by 2 bases, 8 bases remained unmatched.